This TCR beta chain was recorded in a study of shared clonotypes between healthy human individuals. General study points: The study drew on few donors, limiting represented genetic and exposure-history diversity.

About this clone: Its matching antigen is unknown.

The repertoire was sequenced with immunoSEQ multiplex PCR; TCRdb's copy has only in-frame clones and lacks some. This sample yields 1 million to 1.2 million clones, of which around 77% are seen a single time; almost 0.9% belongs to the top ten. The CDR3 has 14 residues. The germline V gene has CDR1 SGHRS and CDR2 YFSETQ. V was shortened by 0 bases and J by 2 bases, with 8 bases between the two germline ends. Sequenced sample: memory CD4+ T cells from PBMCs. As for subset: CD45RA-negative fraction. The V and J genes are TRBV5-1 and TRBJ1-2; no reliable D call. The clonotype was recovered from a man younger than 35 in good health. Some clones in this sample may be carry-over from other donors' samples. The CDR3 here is CASSLDSLNYGYTF. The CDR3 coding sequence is TGCGCCAGCAGCTTGGACAGTTTGAACTATGGCTACACCTTC.